The 2 T cell receptor beta chains below all came from one sample that was sequenced in a study of identical twins. A single record per CDR3 protein comes from TCRdb applying MiXCR to the 5' RACE reads. The sample shows approximately 1.8 million distinct CDR3 sequences, about 32% of them seen only once. The sample consisted of cord blood. The receptors originated from a newborn girl in good health.

Only a few counts were recorded for this clonotype. The rearrangement uses TRBV20-1 and TRBJ2-5; 11 positions match TRBD2. With 7 bases clipped from V and 2 bases from J, the junction kept 3 bases outside the gene matches. The CDR3 totals 13 residues. The germline gives CDR1 DFQATT, CDR2 SNEGSKA (reference sequence). CDR3 coding DNA: TGCAGTGGACTAGCGGGGCCGCAAGAGACCCAGTACTTC. The encoded protein is CSGLAGPQETQYF.

This clonotype was counted ten times or more. The chain uses TRBV29-1 and TRBJ2-7; the match to TRBD1 covers 11 bases. Germline lookup yields CDR1 SQVTM and CDR2 ANQGSEA. The CDR3 has 13 amino acids. J lost 6 bases, V lost 3 bases, and 4 bases had no gene match. The CDR3 spells CSVDRTGGSEQYF. The CDR3, as DNA: TGCAGCGTTGATAGGACAGGGGGCAGCGAGCAGTACTTC.